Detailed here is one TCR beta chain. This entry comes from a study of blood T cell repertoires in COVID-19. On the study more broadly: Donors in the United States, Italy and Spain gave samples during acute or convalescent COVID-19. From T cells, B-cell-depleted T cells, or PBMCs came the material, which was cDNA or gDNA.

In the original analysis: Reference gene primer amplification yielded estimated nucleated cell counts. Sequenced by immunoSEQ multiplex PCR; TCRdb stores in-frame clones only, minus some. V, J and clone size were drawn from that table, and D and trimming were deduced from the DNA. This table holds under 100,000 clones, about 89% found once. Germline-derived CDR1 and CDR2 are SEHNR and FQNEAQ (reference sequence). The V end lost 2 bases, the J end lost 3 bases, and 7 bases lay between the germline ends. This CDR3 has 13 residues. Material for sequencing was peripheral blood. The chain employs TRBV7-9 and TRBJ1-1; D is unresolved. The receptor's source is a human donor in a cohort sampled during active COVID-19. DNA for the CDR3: TGTGCCAGCAGCTTAATGGGAGACACTGAAGCTTTCTTT. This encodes CASSLMGDTEAFF.